One and the same sample provided the 16 T cell receptor beta chains below, sequenced in a study of siplizumab effects on memory and regulatory T cells. Assay: immunoSEQ multiplex PCR; the TCRdb copy retains only in-frame clones and omits some. The table has some 97,000 clones, approximately 92% seen once. Material: CD4+ T cells sorted from blood. Receptors were obtained from a human donor in good health.

The gene calls are TRBV6-1 and TRBJ2-5, with D uncertain. CDR1 and CDR2 from the germline V gene are MNHNS and SASEGT. This CDR3 contains 14 residues. V lost 0 bases, J lost 5 bases, and 10 bases lay in between. CDR3 in amino acids: CASSEATLAETQYF. DNA for the CDR3: TGTGCCAGCAGTGAAGCAACGCTGGCCGAGACCCAGTACTTC.

V usage is TRBV18 and J usage is TRBJ2-2; D might be TRBD1 (5 bases). Germline-derived CDR1 and CDR2 are KGHSH and LQKENI. This CDR3 region has 17 residues. The germline V and J ends were trimmed by 2 bases and 0 bases, with 13 bases remaining between them. Written as DNA, the CDR3 is TGTGCCAGCTCACCAAGCCCAACAGGAGCGAACACCGGGGAGCTGTTTTTT. This gives the protein CASSPSPTGANTGELFF.

The rearrangement joins TRBV7-2 to TRBJ2-5; D is unresolved. The V gene lost 4 bases and the J gene lost 5 bases, with 5 bases spanning the gap. Looked up from germline, CDR1 is SGHTA and CDR2 is FQGNSA. The CDR3 is 11 residues long. The CDR3 region has the DNA TGTGCCAGCAGCTCGAGGGAGACCCAGTACTTC. Translated, it gives CASSSRETQYF.

The chain employs TRBV19 and TRBJ2-7; D gene uncertain. The germline CDR1 and CDR2 sequences are LNHDA and SQIVND (reference sequence). Deletions cut 7 bases from V and 13 bases from J, with 14 bases between. The CDR3 loop spans 10 amino acids. For the CDR3, the DNA is TGTGCCAGTAAGGGTCAGAGACCCTACTTC. Its protein product is CASKGQRPYF.

For this clone: Other DNA sequences of this sample code for an identical CDR3. The genes are TRBV19 and TRBJ1-2; D may be TRBD1 (5 bases). Trimming stripped 9 bases from V and 1 base from J, with 9 bases between. The CDR3 consists of 12 residues. Germline CDR1 and CDR2: LNHDA and SQIVND (reference sequence). The CDR3 region has the DNA TGTGCCAGCAAAGACAGTAACTATGGCTACACCTTC. It specifies CASKDSNYGYTF.

V is TRBV28 and J is TRBJ2-7, with D possibly being TRBD1 (6 bases). V was clipped by 5 bases and J by 0 bases, with 11 bases between them. The CDR3 sequence is 14 residues long. CDR1 and CDR2 (germline): MDHEN, SYDVKM. The CDR3 nucleotides are TGTGCCAGCAGTCGCACAGGGCTCTCCTACGAGCAGTACTTC. This sequence encodes CASSRTGLSYEQYF.

This clone was counted a single time. The CDR3 bases are TGTGCCAGCAGCCTCCTAGCGGGGGGGCAGAATGAGCAGTTCTTC. It is translated as CASSLLAGGQNEQFF. The genes are TRBV14 and TRBJ2-1, with 12 positions matching TRBD2. This CDR3 has 15 amino acids. Germline CDR1 reads SGHDN; CDR2 reads FVKESK. V gave up 4 bases and J gave up 7 bases; unmatched junction bases: 5.

The chain has TRBV28 and TRBJ2-5; no clear D gene. The V gene's germline CDR1 is MDHEN and CDR2 SYDVKM. The V end lost 1 base, the J end lost 4 bases, and 10 bases lay between the germline ends. This CDR3 is 14 amino acids long. The chain's CDR3 is CASSLLYLVETQYF. The CDR3 DNA reads as TGTGCCAGCAGTTTATTATATCTGGTAGAGACCCAGTACTTC.

The rearrangement links TRBV30 to TRBJ1-4; possible D gene TRBD1, 5 bases. CDR1 is GTSNPN, CDR2 SVGIG, per germline (reference sequence). The CDR3 is made up of 13 amino acids. Trimming removed 6 bases from V and 4 bases from J, with 12 bases in between. The CDR3 loop is CACTAGSNEKLFF. The CDR3 nucleotides read TGTGCCTGTACCGCAGGGAGTAATGAAAAACTGTTTTTT. Combining the CDR3 with reference TRBV30 and TRBJ1-4 gives the whole variable domain SQTIHQWPATLVQPVGSPLSLECTVEGTSNPNLYWYRQAAGRGLQLLFYSVGIGQISSEVPQNLSASRPQDRQFILSSKKLLLSDSGFYLCACTAGSNEKLFFGSGTQLSVL.

This clone came up once. The genes are TRBV7-3 and TRBJ2-2; D gene unclear. This CDR3 spans 14 amino acids. The V end lost 1 base, the J end lost 3 bases, and 6 bases lay between the germline ends. Germline loops: CDR1 SGHTA, CDR2 FQGTGA. The CDR3 sequence is CASSLSGHTGELFF. CDR3 bases: TGTGCCAGCAGCTTAAGCGGCCACACCGGGGAGCTGTTTTTT.

V gene TRBV27 combines with J gene TRBJ1-1, with TRBD1 identical over 7 bases. Germline CDR1 is MNHEY and CDR2 is SMNVEV (reference sequence). This CDR3 spans 15 amino acids. Trimming removed 5 bases from V and 1 base from J; junction bases left unmatched: 7. The CDR3 spells CASSQYRGGNTEAFF. CDR3 bases: TGTGCCAGCAGTCAATACAGGGGCGGGAACACTGAAGCTTTCTTT.

CDR3 amino acids: CAWNLGNSPLHF. For the CDR3, the DNA is TGTGCCTGGAACCTGGGAAATTCACCCCTCCACTTT. The genes are TRBV30 and TRBJ1-6, with D unclear. V dropped 4 bases and J dropped 7 bases, with 8 bases sitting between them. The germline V gene has CDR1 GTSNPN and CDR2 SVGIG (reference sequence). The CDR3 has 12 amino acids. The full variable domain, its missing parts supplied by reference TRBV30 and TRBJ1-6, is SQTIHQWPATLVQPVGSPLSLECTVEGTSNPNLYWYRQAAGRGLQLLFYSVGIGQISSEVPQNLSASRPQDRQFILSSKKLLLSDSGFYLCAWNLGNSPLHFGNGTRLTVT.

The chain employs TRBV6-5 and TRBJ1-1, with D uncertain. Trimming took off 0 bases at V and 1 base at J, with 9 bases between the two ends. Germline V gene lookup returns CDR1 MNHEY and CDR2 SVGAGI. This CDR3 region has 15 residues. The DNA for the CDR3 is TGTGCCAGCAGTTACTCGAAAGTAGCGAACACTGAAGCTTTCTTT. Protein: CASSYSKVANTEAFF.

The CDR3 coding sequence is TGTGCCAGCTCACCGACCGGGGTGGGCACTGAAGCTTTCTTT. It encodes CASSPTGVGTEAFF. The V gene is TRBV18, the J gene TRBJ1-1, with D unresolved. This CDR3 is built from 14 residues. V was pared by 3 bases and J by 4 bases, with 12 bases between. The germline V gene has CDR1 KGHSH and CDR2 LQKENI.

This chain connects TRBV19 to TRBJ1-1, with 8 positions matching TRBD1. Germline values: CDR1 LNHDA, CDR2 SQIVND (reference sequence). The CDR3 loop spans 14 amino acids. The V gene end was trimmed by 6 bases and the J gene end by 0 bases; junction bases not matched to a gene: 3. CDR3 DNA sequence: TGTGCCAGTAGCCTGGGACAGGTGAACACTGAAGCTTTCTTT. Amino acids: CASSLGQVNTEAFF.

The rearrangement uses TRBV6-4 and TRBJ1-2; no clear D gene. Trimming shortened V by 0 bases and J by 0 bases, and 5 bases separated the two germline ends. CDR1 and CDR2 (germline): MRHNA, SNTAGT. The CDR3 is 14 residues long. The CDR3 protein is CASSDSGTNYGYTF. CDR3 bases: TGTGCCAGCAGTGACTCGGGGACTAACTATGGCTACACCTTC.